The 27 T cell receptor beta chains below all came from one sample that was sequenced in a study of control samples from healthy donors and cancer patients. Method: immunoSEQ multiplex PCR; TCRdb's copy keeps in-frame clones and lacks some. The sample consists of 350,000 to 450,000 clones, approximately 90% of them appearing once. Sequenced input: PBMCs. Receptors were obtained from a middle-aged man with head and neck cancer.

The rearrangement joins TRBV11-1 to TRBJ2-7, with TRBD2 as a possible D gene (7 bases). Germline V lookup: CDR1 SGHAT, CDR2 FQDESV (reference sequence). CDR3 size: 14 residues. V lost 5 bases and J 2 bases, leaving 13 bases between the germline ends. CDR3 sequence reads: CASSTRGATYEQYF. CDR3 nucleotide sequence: TGTGCCAGCAGCACCCGGGGGGCGACCTACGAGCAGTACTTC.

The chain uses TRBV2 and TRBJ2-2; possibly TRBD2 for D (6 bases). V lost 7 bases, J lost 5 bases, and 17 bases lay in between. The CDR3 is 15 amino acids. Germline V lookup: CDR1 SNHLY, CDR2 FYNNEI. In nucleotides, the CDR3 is TGTGCCAGCACTCGCGGGAACCCTGGGACCGGGGAGCTGTTTTTT. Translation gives CASTRGNPGTGELFF.

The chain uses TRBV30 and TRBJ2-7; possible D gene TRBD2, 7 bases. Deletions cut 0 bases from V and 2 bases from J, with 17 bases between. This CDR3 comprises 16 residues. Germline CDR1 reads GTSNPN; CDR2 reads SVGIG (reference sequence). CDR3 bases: TGTGCCTGGAGTGTCGGTACTCGGGGGGCCACCTACGAGCAGTACTTC. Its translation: CAWSVGTRGATYEQYF.

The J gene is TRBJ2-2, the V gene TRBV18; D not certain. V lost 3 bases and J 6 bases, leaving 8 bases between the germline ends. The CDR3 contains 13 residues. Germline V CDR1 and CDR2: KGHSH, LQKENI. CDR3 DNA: TGTGCCAGCTCACCTCGGGCAGCCGGGGAGCTGTTTTTT. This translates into CASSPRAAGELFF.

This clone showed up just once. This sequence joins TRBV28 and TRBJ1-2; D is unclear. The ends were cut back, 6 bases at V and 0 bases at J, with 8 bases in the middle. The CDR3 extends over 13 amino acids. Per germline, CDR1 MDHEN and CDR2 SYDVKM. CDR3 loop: CASRDPANYGYTF. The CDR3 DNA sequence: TGTGCCAGCAGGGATCCGGCTAACTATGGCTACACCTTC.

The CDR3 bases are TGTGCCAGCAGGTACGGGACTGGAAACACCATATATTTT. Protein sequence: CASRYGTGNTIYF. The rearrangement joins TRBV12-3 or TRBV12-4 to TRBJ1-3; D unclear. The V and J ends lost 6 bases and 2 bases respectively, with 8 bases between them. The CDR3 has 13 amino acids.

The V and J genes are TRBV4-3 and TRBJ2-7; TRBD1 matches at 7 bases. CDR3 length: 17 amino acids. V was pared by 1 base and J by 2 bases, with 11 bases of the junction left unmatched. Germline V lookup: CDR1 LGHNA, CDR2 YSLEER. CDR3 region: CASSQGAGGEGPYEQYF. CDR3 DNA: TGCGCCAGCAGCCAAGGGGCAGGGGGTGAGGGACCCTACGAGCAGTACTTC.

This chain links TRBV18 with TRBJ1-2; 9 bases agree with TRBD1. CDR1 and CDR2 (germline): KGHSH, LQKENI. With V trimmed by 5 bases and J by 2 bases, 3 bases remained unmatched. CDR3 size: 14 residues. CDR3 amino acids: CASSEGTGNYGYTF. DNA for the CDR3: TGTGCCAGCTCAGAGGGGACAGGGAACTATGGCTACACCTTC.

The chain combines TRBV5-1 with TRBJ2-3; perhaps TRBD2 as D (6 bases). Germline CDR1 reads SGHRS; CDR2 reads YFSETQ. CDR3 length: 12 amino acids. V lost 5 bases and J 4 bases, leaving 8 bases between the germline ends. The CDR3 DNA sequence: TGCGCCAGCAGTTCGGGGGCAGATACGCAGTATTTT. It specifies CASSSGADTQYF. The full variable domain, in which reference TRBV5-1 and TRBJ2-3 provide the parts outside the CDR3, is KAGVTQTPRYLIKTRGQQVTLSCSPISGHRSVSWYQQTPGQGLQFLFEYFSETQRNKGNFPGRFSGRQFSNSRSEMNVSTLELGDSALYLCASSSGADTQYFGPGTRLTVL.

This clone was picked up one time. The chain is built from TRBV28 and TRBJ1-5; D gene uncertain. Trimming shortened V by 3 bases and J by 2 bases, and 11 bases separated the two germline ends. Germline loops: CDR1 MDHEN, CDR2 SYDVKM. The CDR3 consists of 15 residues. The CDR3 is CASSFWVEGNQPQHF. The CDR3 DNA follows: TGTGCCAGCAGTTTCTGGGTGGAGGGCAATCAGCCCCAGCATTTT.

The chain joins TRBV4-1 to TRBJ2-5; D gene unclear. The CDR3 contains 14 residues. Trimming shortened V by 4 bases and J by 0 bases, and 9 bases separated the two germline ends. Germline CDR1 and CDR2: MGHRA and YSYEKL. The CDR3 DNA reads TGCGCCAGCAGCCGGACGGACGACCAAGAGACCCAGTACTTC. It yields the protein CASSRTDDQETQYF.

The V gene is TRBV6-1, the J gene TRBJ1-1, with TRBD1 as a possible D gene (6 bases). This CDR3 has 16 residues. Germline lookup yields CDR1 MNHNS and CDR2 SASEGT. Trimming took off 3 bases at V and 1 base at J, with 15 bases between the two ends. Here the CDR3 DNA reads TGTGCCAGCAGTGACAGGGGACGCCGCCCGAACACTGAAGCTTTCTTT. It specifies CASSDRGRRPNTEAFF.

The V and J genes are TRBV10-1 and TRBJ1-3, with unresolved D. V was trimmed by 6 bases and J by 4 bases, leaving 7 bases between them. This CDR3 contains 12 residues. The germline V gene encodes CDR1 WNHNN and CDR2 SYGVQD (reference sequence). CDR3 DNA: TGCGCCAGCAGCCAGGAGGGAAACACCATATATTTT. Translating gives CASSQEGNTIYF.

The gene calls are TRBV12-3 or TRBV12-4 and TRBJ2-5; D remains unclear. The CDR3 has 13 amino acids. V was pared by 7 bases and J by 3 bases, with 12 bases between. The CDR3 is CASTLGIEETQYF. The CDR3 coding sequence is TGTGCCAGCACCCTAGGGATAGAAGAGACCCAGTACTTC.

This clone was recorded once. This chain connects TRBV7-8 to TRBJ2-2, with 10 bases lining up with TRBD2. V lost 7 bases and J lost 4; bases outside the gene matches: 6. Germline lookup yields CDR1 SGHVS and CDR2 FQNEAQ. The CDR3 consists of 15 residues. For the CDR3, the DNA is TGTGCCAGCACCAGCGGGGGGGCCTCCACCGGGGAGCTGTTTTTT. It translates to CASTSGGASTGELFF.

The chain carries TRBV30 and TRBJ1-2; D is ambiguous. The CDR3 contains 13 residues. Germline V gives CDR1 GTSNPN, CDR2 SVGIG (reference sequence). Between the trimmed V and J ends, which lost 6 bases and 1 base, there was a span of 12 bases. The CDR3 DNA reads TGTGCCTGCCTTTCGATGGTTAACTATGGCTACACCTTC. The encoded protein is CACLSMVNYGYTF.

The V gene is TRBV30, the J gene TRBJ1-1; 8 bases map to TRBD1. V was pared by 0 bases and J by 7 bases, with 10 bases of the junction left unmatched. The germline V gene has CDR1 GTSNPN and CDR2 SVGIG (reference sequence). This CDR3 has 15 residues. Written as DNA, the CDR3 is TGTGCCTGGAGTGTAGGGCCAGGGGGCGAGAGTGAAGCTTTCTTT. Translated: CAWSVGPGGESEAFF.

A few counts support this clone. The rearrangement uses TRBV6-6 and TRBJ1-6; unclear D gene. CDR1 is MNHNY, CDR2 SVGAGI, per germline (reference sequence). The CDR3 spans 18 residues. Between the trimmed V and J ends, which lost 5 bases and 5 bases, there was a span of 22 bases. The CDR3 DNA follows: TGTGCCAGCAGTCGCCTCAGCAGGAACAGTGGCGATAATTCACCCCTCCACTTT. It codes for CASSRLSRNSGDNSPLHF.

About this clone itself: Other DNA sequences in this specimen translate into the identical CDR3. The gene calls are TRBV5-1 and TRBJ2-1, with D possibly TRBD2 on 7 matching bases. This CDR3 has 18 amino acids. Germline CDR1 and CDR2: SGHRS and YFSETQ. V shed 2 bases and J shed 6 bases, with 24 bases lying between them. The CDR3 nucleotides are TGCGCCAGCAGCTTACAGGGCGGGGGTTTTGGGGTTAGCAATGAGCAGTTCTTC. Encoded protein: CASSLQGGGFGVSNEQFF.

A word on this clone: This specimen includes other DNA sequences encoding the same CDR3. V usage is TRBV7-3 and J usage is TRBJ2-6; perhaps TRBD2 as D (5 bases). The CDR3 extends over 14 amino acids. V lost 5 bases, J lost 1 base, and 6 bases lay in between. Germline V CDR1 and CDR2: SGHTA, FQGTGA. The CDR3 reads CASSRGSGANVLTF. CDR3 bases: TGTGCCAGCAGCCGAGGGTCTGGGGCCAACGTCCTGACTTTC. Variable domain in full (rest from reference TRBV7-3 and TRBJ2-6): GAGVSQTPSNKVTEKGKYVELRCDPISGHTALYWYRQSLGQGPEFLIYFQGTGAADDSGLPNDRFFAVRPEGSVSTLKIQRTERGDSAVYLCASSRGSGANVLTFGAGSRLTVL.

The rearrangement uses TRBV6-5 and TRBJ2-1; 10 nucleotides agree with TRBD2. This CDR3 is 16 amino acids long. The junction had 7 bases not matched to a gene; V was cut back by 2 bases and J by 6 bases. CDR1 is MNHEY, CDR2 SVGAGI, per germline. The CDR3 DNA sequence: TGTGCCAGCAGTTACCTTCTAGCGGGAGTTGGCAATGAGCAGTTCTTC. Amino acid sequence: CASSYLLAGVGNEQFF.

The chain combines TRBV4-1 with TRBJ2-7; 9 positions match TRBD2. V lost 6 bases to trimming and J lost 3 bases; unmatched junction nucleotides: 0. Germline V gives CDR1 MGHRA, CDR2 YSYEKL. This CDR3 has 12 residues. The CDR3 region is CASSSGSYEQYF. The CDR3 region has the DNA TGCGCCAGCAGTAGCGGGAGCTACGAGCAGTACTTC.

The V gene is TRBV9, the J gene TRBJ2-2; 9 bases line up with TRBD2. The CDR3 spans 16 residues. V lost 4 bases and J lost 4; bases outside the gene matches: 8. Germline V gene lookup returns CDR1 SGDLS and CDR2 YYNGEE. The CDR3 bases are TGTGCCAGCAGCCTGCAGACTAGCGGATCCACCGGGGAGCTGTTTTTT. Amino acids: CASSLQTSGSTGELFF.

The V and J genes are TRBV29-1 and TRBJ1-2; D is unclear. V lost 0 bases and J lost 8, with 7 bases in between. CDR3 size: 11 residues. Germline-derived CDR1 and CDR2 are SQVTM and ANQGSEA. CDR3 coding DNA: TGCAGCGTTGAAGACCCTGGGGGCTACACCTTC. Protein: CSVEDPGGYTF.

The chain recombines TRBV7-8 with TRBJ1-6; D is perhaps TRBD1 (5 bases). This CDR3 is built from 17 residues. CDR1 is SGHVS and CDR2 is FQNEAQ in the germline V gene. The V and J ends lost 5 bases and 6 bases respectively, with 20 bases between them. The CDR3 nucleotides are TGTGCCAGCAGCCCGGCAACAGCTTCTGGGACTAATTCACCCCTCCACTTT. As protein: CASSPATASGTNSPLHF. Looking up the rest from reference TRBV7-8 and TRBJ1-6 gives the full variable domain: GAGVSQSPRYKVAKRGQDVALRCDPISGHVSLFWYQQALGQGPEFLTYFQNEAQLDKSGLPSDRFFAERPEGSVSTLKIQRTQQEDSAVYLCASSPATASGTNSPLHFGNGTRLTVT.

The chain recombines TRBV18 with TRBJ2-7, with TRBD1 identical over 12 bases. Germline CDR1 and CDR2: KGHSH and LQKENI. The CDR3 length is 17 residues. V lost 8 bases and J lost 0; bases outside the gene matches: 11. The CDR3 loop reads CASTRDRGQMSSYEQYF. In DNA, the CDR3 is TGTGCCAGCACCCGGGACAGGGGGCAAATGAGCTCCTACGAGCAGTACTTC. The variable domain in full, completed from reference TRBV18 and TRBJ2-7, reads NAGVMQNPRHLVRRRGQEARLRCSPMKGHSHVYWYRQLPEEGLKFMVYLQKENIIDESGMPKERFSAEFPKEGPSILRIQQVVRGDSAAYFCASTRDRGQMSSYEQYFGPGTRLTVT.

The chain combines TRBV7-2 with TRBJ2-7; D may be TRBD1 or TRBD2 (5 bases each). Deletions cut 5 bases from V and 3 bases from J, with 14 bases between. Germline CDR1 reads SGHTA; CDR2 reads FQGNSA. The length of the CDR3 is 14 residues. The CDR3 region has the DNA TGTGCCAGCAGCCTCGGGACGGGAAACTACGAGCAGTACTTC. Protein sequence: CASSLGTGNYEQYF.